This T cell receptor beta chain was identified in a study of cytomegalovirus exposure and HLA in healthy donors. Study-level points and caveats: CMV antigen specificity of a few CMV-associated chains was confirmed in vitro.

Trimming removed 8 bases at V and 5 bases at J, with 12 bases between. Per germline, CDR1 KGHSH and CDR2 LQKENI. CDR3 length: 13 residues. This clone was recorded once. Its antigen remains unknown. 60 Vbeta and 13 Jbeta primers were used in PCR. Sequencing used immunoSEQ multiplex PCR; TCRdb keeps in-frame clones, though not all of them. The data show 150,000 to 200,000 clones, around 86% seen once. The chain uses TRBV18 and TRBJ2-2, with a possible D match to TRBD1 (5 bases). This clonotype was obtained from a man in his fifties in good health and CMV-seropositive. Material: PBMCs. This CDR3 is CASPQDTTGELFF. The CDR3 DNA follows: TGTGCCAGCCCCCAGGACACGACCGGGGAGCTGTTTTTT.